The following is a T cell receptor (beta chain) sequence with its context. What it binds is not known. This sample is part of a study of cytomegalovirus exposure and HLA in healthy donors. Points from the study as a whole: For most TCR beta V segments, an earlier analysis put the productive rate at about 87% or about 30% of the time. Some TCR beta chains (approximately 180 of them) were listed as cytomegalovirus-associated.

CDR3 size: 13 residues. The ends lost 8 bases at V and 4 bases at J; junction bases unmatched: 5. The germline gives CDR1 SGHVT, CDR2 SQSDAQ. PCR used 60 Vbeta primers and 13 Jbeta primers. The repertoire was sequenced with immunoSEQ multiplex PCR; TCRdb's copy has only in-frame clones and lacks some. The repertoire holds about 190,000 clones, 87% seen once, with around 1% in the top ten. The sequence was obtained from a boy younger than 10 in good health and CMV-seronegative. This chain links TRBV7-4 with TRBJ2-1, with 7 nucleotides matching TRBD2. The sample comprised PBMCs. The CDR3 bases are TGTGCCAGCTCGCGAGCGGGATACAATGAGCAGTTCTTC. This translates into CASSRAGYNEQFF.